This T cell receptor (beta chain) is drawn from a study of beta chain features in type 1 diabetes. Whole-study findings and limits: Insertions were fewer and deletions more numerous at VDJ junctions in type 1 diabetes patients. High-TCR-expressing cells could be over-represented by cDNA sequencing. Any HLA type influence on TCRB rearrangement was left unresolved here. In every one of the four CD4+ subsets, TCRB CDR3s were moderately but significantly shorter in Type 1 diabetes patients.

Sequencing targeted expressed TCRB transcripts, as all isolated RNA had been reverse transcribed. Using immunoSEQ multiplex PCR, the repertoire was profiled, and TCRdb retains in-frame clones only, with some absent. The sample lists over 500,000 clones, roughly a sixth seen once, with around 0.1% in the top ten. A word on this clone: Its antigen is not identified.

Germline assignment: CDR1 SEHNR and CDR2 FQNEAQ (reference sequence). This CDR3 region has 13 residues. V gave up 3 bases and J gave up 8 bases, with 13 bases separating them. What was sequenced was naive CD4+ T cells from blood. This sequence joins TRBV7-9 and TRBJ1-2; a weak D match, TRBD1 (5 bases). The TCR sequence derives from a man aged 18 to 35 in good health. The CDR3 DNA sequence: TGTGCCAGCAGCTTCGTCCAGGGCTTCGGCTACACCTTC. This gives the protein CASSFVQGFGYTF.